This is a list of T cell receptor beta chains from one sample in a study of CXCR3-negative and CXCR3-positive naive CD8 T cells. TCRdb re-analyzed the 5' RACE reads; it lists each CDR3 protein once, without DNA. Reported are about 3,400 distinct CDR3 sequences; the ten largest clones contain under 2.5%. Sequenced: naive CXCR3- CD8+ T cells from blood. Every receptor here comes from a human donor in good health. Some clones in this sample may be carry-over from other donors' samples. Both conserved end residues are part of each CDR3. For some rows the clone size is stated as once, few or many, or as a class when expanded; others skip it.

clone size	V gene	J gene	CDR3 protein
medium-sized	TRBV29-1	TRBJ1-3	CSVGRGNERNTIYF
.	TRBV20-1	TRBJ2-1	CSAVDSSGGAHRYNEQFF
.	TRBV29-1	TRBJ2-3	CSLWPPSTDTQYF
.	TRBV29-1	TRBJ2-2	CSGTSDSNTGELFF
medium-sized	TRBV12-3/TRBV12-4	TRBJ1-5	CASSLGGGRASNQPQHF
medium-sized	TRBV3-1	TRBJ2-7	CASSAGTSGYEQYF
.	TRBV2	TRBJ2-7	CASSEGRITYEQYF
.	TRBV13	TRBJ2-4	CASSLLSGQNIQYF
medium-sized	TRBV29-1	TRBJ2-4	CSVDAVKNIQYF
.	TRBV29-1	TRBJ1-4	CSVWTGGETTNEKLFF
medium-sized	TRBV28	TRBJ1-1	CASSPSVDGRTEAFF
.	TRBV12-3/TRBV12-4	TRBJ2-1	CASSKDWAENEQFF
.	TRBV29-1	TRBJ2-2	CSADSLVTGELFF
.	TRBV5-1	TRBJ2-3	CASSLVWRSTDTQYF
.	TRBV13	TRBJ1-4	CASSLVGNGEKLFF
.	TRBV19	TRBJ2-1	CASSIDSGDSYNEQFF
medium-sized	TRBV7-2	TRBJ2-6	CASSMWGSGANVLTF
.	TRBV29-1	TRBJ2-2	CSSFGNTGELFF
medium-sized	TRBV29-1	TRBJ1-1	CSVVVPKGAFF
medium-sized	TRBV29-1	TRBJ2-3	CSVEGAGATDTQYF
.	TRBV4-1	TRBJ2-3	CASSQAQVHTQYF
.	TRBV24-1	TRBJ1-1	CATSVMGGTEAFF
.	TRBV19	TRBJ1-1	CASMFGGNTEAFF
.	TRBV6-6	TRBJ1-1	CASSPDGGYTEAFF
medium-sized	TRBV29-1	TRBJ2-1	CSVLSYNEQFF
.	TRBV27	TRBJ1-1	CASSSNDSGGAEAFF
medium-sized	TRBV4-3	TRBJ1-2	CASSQDGQGPNYGYTF
.	TRBV7-2	TRBJ1-2	CASSSTGQNLYGYTF
medium-sized	TRBV15	TRBJ2-3	CATTNTLAGLSDTQYF
medium-sized	TRBV4-1	TRBJ2-5	CASSQEGERWETQYF
medium-sized	TRBV29-1	TRBJ2-1	CSVETGIFPRDEQFF
.	TRBV7-2	TRBJ1-1	CASNSIQGGGTEAFF
medium-sized	TRBV15	TRBJ2-3	CATSRGGAGLTDTQYF
medium-sized	TRBV29-1	TRBJ1-1	CSVAATTLSTEAFF
medium-sized	TRBV6-1	TRBJ2-3	CASSAIPAGGTDTQYF
.	TRBV28	TRBJ2-3	CASSLTGTTDTQYF
.	TRBV5-1	TRBJ2-5	CASSWTASGGTQETQYF
.	TRBV19	TRBJ2-1	CASSIYGSEQFF
medium-sized	TRBV6-5	TRBJ1-1	CASSYSQRLMNTEAFF
medium-sized	TRBV9	TRBJ2-3	CASSVSLATMMDTQYF
.	TRBV12-3/TRBV12-4	TRBJ2-5	CASSSGTSRETQYF
medium-sized	TRBV6-6	TRBJ1-2	CASSYSPGADDGYTF
medium-sized	TRBV2	TRBJ2-5	CASREPYLAGGTETQYF
medium-sized	TRBV7-8	TRBJ2-7	CASSSTGQGDREQYF
.	TRBV6-5	TRBJ2-2	CASSYGPTVGTGELFF
.	TRBV10-3	TRBJ2-1	CAISESKGVEQFF
medium-sized	TRBV7-3	TRBJ2-2	CASSANWLGTGELFF